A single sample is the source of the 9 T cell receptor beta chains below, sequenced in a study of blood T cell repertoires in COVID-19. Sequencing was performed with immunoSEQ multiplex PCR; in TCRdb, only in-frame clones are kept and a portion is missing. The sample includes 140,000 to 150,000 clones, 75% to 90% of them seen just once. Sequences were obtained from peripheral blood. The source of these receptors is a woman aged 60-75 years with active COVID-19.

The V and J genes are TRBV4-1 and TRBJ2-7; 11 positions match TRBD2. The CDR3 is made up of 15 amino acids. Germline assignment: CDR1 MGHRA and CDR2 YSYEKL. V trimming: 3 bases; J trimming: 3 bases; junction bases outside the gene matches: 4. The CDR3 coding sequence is TGCGCCAGCAGCCAGACCGGGACTAGCGGCTACGAGCAGTACTTC. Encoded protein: CASSQTGTSGYEQYF.

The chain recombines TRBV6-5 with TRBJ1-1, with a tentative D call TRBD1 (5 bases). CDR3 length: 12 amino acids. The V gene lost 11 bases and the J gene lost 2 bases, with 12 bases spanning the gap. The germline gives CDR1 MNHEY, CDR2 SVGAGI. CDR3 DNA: TGTGCCGCCGGGGGAGGAAACACTGAAGCTTTCTTT. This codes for CAAGGGNTEAFF.

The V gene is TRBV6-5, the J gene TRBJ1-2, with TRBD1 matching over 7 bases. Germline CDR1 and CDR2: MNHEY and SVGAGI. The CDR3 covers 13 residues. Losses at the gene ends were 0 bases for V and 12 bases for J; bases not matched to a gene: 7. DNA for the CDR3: TGTGCCAGCAGTTACTCAGGACAGGCTAGGAACACCTTC. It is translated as CASSYSGQARNTF.

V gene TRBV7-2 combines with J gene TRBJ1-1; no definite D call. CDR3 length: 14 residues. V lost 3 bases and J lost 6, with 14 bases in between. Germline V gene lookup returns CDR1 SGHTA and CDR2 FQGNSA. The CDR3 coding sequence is TGTGCCAGCAGCTTTGAGGGCGGTCGCGCTGAAGCTTTCTTT. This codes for CASSFEGGRAEAFF.

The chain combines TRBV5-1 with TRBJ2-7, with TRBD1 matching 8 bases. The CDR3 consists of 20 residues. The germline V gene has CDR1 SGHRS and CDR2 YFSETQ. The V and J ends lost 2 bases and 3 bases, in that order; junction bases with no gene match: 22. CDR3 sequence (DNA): TGCGCCAGCAGCTTTTTACCTTCCCCCCAAGGACAGGGACATAACTACGAGCAGTACTTC. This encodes CASSFLPSPQGQGHNYEQYF.

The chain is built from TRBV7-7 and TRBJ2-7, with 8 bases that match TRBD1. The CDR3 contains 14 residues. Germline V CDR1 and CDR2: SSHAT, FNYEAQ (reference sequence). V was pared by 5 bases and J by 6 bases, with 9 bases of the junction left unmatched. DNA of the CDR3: TGTGCCAGCAGCCCCGGACAGGGAGGTCGCGAGCAGTACTTC. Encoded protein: CASSPGQGGREQYF. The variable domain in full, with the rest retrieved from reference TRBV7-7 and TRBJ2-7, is GAGVSQSPRYKVTKRGQDVTLRCDPISSHATLYWYQQALGQGPEFLTYFNYEAQPDKSGLPSDRFSAERPEGSISTLTIQRTEQRDSAMYRCASSPGQGGREQYFGPGTRLTVT.

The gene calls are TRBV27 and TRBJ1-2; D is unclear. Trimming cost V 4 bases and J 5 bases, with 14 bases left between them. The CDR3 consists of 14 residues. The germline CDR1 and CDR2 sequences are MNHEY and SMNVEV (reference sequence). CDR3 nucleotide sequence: TGTGCCAGCAGTTCCGACCGGGGTTTTTATGGCTACACCTTC. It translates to CASSSDRGFYGYTF.

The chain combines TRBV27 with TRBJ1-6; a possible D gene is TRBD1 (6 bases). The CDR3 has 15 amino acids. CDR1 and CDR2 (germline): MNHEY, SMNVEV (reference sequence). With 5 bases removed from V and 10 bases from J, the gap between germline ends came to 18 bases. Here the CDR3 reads CASSAQGSLYSPLHF. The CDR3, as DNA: TGTGCCAGCAGTGCACAGGGAAGTTTGTACTCACCCCTCCACTTT.

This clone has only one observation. The CDR3 DNA follows: TGCAGCGTGAGACAGGGGGCCCAAGATACGCAGTATTTT. Amino acid sequence: CSVRQGAQDTQYF. V usage is TRBV29-1 and J usage is TRBJ2-3, with 10 nucleotides matching TRBD1. The junction had 5 bases not matched to a gene; V was cut back by 6 bases and J by 5 bases. There are 13 residues in the CDR3. Germline V gene data show CDR1 as SQVTM and CDR2 as ANQGSEA.